This T cell receptor (beta chain) came from a study of CD8+ T cells in alopecia areata. Study-wide results and limits: Between patients, shared TCR sequences were less clear than in mice. This was possibly due in part to HLA diversity in the patient population. Alphabeta T cells residing in normal skin are also sequenced in scalp samples. Researchers report lesional scalp, most notably alopecia totalis/universalis, outstripped normal scalp in clonality.

The CDR3 loop spans 18 amino acids. With 3 bases removed from V and 2 bases from J, the gap between germline ends came to 23 bases. Germline V gives CDR1 GTSNPN, CDR2 SVGIG (reference sequence). Remarks on this clone: What it binds is not known.

Cell sorting was applied to PBMCs, and CD4+ and CD8+ T cells were collected. Extraction and reverse transcription of RNA yielded cDNA as the sequencing template. Clones were sequenced by immunoSEQ multiplex PCR, and TCRdb holds only the in-frame ones, with some missing. Of about 150,000 clones detected, 62% appear once; the ten largest clones hold 30% to 45%. This sequence joins TRBV30 and TRBJ1-5; the D gene is possibly TRBD1 (5 bases). Sequences were obtained from CD8+ T cells sorted from blood. This TCR derives from a human donor in good health. CDR3 sequence reads: CAWSPRGAPLVGNQPQHF. Written as DNA, the CDR3 is TGTGCCTGGAGCCCAAGGGGAGCGCCTCTCGTAGGCAATCAGCCCCAGCATTTT.